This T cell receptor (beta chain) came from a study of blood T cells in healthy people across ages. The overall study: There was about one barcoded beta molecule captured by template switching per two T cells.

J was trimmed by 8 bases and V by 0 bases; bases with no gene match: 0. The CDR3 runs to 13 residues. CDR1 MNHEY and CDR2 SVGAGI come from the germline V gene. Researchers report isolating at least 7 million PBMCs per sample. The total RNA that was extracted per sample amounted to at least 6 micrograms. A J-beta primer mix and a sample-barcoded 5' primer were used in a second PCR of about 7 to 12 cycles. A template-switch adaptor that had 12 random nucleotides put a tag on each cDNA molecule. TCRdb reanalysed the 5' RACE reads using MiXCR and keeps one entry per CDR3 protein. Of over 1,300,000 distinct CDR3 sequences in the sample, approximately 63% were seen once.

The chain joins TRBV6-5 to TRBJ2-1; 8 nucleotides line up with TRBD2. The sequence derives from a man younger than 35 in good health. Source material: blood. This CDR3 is CASSYSAGDEQFF. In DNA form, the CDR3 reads TGTGCCAGCAGTTACTCAGCGGGAGATGAGCAGTTCTTC.